The next 8 T cell receptor beta chains were all read from a single sample in a study of cytomegalovirus exposure and HLA in healthy donors. 60 Vbeta and 13 Jbeta primers were used in PCR. This table comes from immunoSEQ multiplex PCR, and its TCRdb copy is limited to in-frame clones, with some not included. The sample shows around 170,000 clones, less than 80% of them seen only once. Sequenced material: PBMCs. The receptors shown here come from a man aged 18 to 29 in good health and CMV-seronegative.

This clone appeared a single time. The V call is TRBV28, the J call TRBJ2-7, with TRBD1 matching 9 bases. The ends lost 2 bases at V and 2 bases at J; junction bases unmatched: 10. The CDR3 has 17 amino acids. The V gene's germline CDR1 is MDHEN and CDR2 SYDVKM. CDR3: CASSLGPGQGIPYEQYF. As DNA, the CDR3 is TGTGCCAGCAGTTTAGGGCCGGGACAGGGAATCCCCTACGAGCAGTACTTC.

The chain couples TRBV7-8 to TRBJ2-7; 10 bases are a match to TRBD1. Germline-derived CDR1 and CDR2 are SGHVS and FQNEAQ. CDR3 size: 15 residues. The ends lost 0 bases at V and 2 bases at J; junction bases unmatched: 1. The CDR3 is CASSLAGQGTYEQYF. CDR3 DNA: TGTGCCAGCAGCTTAGCGGGACAGGGGACCTACGAGCAGTACTTC.

The chain is built from TRBV30 and TRBJ2-1; a weak D match, TRBD2 (5 bases). Per the germline V gene, CDR1 is GTSNPN and CDR2 is SVGIG (reference sequence). This CDR3 is 15 amino acids long. V lost 0 bases and J lost 2, with 11 bases in between. The CDR3 protein is CAWSVGGPTYNEQFF. In DNA, the CDR3 is TGTGCCTGGAGTGTTGGCGGGCCGACCTACAATGAGCAGTTCTTC.

The rearrangement uses TRBV27 and TRBJ2-1; 9 bases fit TRBD2. Germline V gene lookup returns CDR1 MNHEY and CDR2 SMNVEV (reference sequence). V lost 6 bases and J lost 13; bases outside the gene matches: 13. The length of the CDR3 is 14 residues. The CDR3 loop is CASRPTSGYGGQFF. CDR3 bases: TGTGCCAGCAGGCCCACTAGCGGGTATGGGGGACAGTTCTTC.

The chain couples TRBV30 to TRBJ2-3; 12 nucleotides align to TRBD2. V shed 3 bases and J 3 bases; nucleotides not matched to a gene: 7. The CDR3 is 16 residues long. Germline lookup yields CDR1 GTSNPN and CDR2 SVGIG (reference sequence). The CDR3 spells CAWRRGTSGRTDTQYF. Here the CDR3 DNA reads TGTGCCTGGAGACGGGGGACTAGCGGGCGGACAGATACGCAGTATTTT.

The CDR3 spells CAWRDPRDYNEQFF. CDR3 nucleotide sequence: TGTGCCTGGAGGGACCCGAGGGACTACAATGAGCAGTTCTTC. The chain joins TRBV30 to TRBJ2-1; possible D gene TRBD2, 5 bases. CDR3 length: 14 residues. CDR1 GTSNPN and CDR2 SVGIG come from the germline V gene (reference sequence). The V and J ends lost 3 bases and 3 bases respectively, with 12 bases between them.

CDR3 bases: TGTGCCAGCTCACCTTCCACCGGGAACACTGAAGCTTTCTTT. Its translation: CASSPSTGNTEAFF. The rearrangement uses TRBV18 and TRBJ1-1; D ambiguous. Trimming took 3 bases from V and 1 from J, leaving 9 bases between them. CDR3 length equals 14 residues. Germline CDR1 KGHSH, CDR2 LQKENI.

This clone was seen only a few times. The chain uses TRBV7-3 and TRBJ2-3, with D possibly being TRBD2 (6 bases). This CDR3 is built from 16 residues. The V and J ends lost 2 bases and 0 bases respectively, with 12 bases between them. Germline CDR1 is SGHTA and CDR2 is FQGTGA. CDR3 sequence reads: CASSLGWDSSTDTQYF. The CDR3, as DNA: TGTGCCAGCAGCTTAGGTTGGGACTCTAGCACAGATACGCAGTATTTT.